This T cell receptor (beta chain) was profiled in a study of early T cells in non-severe SARS-CoV-2 infection. TCRdb re-called the 5' RACE reads with MiXCR, one entry per CDR3 protein. The data show 63,000 or so distinct CDR3 sequences, 9.5% to 12% seen once. This clonotype was counted between two and nine times. No antigen is known for it. Overall study findings and caveats: Sequences matched to VDJdb favored anti-spike CD8 responses, while private and CD4 specificities were missed.

Sequenced here: whole blood, sampled at baseline. This TCR came from an adult who was a healthcare worker with PCR-confirmed SARS-CoV-2 infection or an uninfected control (not recorded which).

The CDR3 sequence: CASRKAGGTYNEQFF. The CDR3 nucleotides read TGCGCCAGCAGGAAGGCGGGAGGGACCTACAATGAGCAGTTCTTC. The chain combines TRBV4-1 with TRBJ2-1, with TRBD2 matching 9 bases. From germline, CDR1 is MGHRA and CDR2 YSYEKL. Trimming removed 6 bases from V and 2 bases from J; junction bases left unmatched: 5. CDR3 size: 15 residues.